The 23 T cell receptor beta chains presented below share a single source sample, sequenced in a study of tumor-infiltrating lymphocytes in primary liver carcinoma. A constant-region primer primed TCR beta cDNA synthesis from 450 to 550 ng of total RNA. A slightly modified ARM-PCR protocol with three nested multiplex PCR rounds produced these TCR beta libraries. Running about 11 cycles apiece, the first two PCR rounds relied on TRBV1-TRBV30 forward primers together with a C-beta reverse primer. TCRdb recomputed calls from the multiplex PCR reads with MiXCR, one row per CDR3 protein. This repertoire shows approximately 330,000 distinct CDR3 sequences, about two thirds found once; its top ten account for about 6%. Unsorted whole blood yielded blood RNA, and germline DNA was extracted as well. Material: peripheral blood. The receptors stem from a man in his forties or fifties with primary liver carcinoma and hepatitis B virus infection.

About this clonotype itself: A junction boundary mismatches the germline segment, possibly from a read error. The CDR3 bases are TGTGCCAGCATCTTAGTCCTAGCGACGGCGGCCGGGGGGCTGTTTTTT. It yields the protein CASILVLATAAGGLFF. The chain is built from TRBV11-1 and TRBJ2-2; the D gene is possibly TRBD2 (6 bases). The CDR3 runs 16 residues. Germline V lookup: CDR1 SGHAT, CDR2 FQDESV (reference sequence).

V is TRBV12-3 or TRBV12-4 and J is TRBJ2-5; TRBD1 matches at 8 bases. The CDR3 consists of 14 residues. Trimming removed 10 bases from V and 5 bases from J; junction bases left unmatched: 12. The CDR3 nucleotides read TGTGCCACTAGGGCAGGGGGCTTCGGGGAGACCCAGTACTTC. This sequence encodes CATRAGGFGETQYF.

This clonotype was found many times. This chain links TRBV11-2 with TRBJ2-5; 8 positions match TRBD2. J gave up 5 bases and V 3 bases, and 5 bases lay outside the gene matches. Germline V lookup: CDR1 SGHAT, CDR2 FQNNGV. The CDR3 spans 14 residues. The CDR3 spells CASSFFGGVETQYF. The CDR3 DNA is TGTGCCAGCAGCTTCTTCGGGGGGGTGGAGACCCAGTACTTC.

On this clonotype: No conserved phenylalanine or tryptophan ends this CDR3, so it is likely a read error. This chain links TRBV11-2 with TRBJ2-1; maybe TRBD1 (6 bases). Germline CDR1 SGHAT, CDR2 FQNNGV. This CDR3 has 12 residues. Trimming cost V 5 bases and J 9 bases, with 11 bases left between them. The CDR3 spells CASSPGAVEQFL. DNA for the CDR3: TGTGCCAGCAGCCCAGGGGCTGTTGAGCAGTTCCTC.

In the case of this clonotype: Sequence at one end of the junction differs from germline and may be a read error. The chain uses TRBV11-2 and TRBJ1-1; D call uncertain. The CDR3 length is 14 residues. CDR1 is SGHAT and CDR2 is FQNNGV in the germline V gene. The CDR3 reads CVSSLDHVLTEAFF. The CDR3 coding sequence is TGTGTCAGCAGCTTAGACCACGTACTTACTGAAGCTTTCTTT.

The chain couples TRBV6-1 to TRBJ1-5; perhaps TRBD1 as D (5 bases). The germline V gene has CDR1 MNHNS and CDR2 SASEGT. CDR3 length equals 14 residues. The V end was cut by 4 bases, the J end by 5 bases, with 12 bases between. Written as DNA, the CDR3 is TGTGCCAGCAGTGCGTTGGACATATATCAGCCCCAGCATTTT. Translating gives CASSALDIYQPQHF.

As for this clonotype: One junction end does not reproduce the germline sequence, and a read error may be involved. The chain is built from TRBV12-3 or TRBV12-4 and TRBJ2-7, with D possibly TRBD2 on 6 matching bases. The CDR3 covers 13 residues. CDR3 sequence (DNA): TGTGCCAGAAGGTCCTGGGGGGTCTACGGGCAGTACTTC. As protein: CARRSWGVYGQYF.

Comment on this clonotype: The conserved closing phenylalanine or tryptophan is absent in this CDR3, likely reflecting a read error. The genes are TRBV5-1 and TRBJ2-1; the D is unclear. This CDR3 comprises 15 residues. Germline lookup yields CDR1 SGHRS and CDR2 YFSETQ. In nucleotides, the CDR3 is TGCGCCAGCAGCTTCCTTGGTACCACCTACAATGATCAGTTCCTC. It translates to CASSFLGTTYNDQFL.

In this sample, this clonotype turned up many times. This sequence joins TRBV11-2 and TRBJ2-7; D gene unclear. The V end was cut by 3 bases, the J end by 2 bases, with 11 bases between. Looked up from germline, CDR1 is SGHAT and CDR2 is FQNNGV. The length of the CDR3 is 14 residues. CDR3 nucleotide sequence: TGTGCCAGCAGCTTTCGACCTTTAACCTACGAGCAGTACTTC. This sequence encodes CASSFRPLTYEQYF.

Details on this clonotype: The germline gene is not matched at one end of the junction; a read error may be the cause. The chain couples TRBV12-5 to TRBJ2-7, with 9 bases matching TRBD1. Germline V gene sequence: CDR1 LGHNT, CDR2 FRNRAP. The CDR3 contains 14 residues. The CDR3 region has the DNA TGTGCTAGTGGTACAGGACAGGGGTACTACGAGCGGGACTTC. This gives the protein CASGTGQGYYERDF.

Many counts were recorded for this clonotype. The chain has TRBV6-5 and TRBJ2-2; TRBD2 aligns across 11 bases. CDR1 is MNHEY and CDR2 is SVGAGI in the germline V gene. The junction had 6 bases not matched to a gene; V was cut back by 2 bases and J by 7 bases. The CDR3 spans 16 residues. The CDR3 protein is CASSYELAGVSGELFF. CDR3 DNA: TGTGCCAGCAGTTACGAACTAGCGGGAGTAAGCGGGGAGCTGTTTTTT.

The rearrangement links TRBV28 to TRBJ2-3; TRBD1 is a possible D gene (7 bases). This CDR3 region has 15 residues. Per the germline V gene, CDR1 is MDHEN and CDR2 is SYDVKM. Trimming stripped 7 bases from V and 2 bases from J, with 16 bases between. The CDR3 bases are TGTGCCAGCATGGGGGCGGGACAGAACACAGATACGCAGTATTTT. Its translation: CASMGAGQNTDTQYF.

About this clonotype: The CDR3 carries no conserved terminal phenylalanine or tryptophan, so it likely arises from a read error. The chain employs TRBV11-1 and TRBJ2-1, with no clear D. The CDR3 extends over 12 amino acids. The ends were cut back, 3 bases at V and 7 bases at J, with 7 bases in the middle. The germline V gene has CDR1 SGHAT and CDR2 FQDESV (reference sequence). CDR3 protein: CASSLWMNEQFL. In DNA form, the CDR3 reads TGTGCCAGCAGCTTGTGGATGAATGAGCAGTTCCTC.

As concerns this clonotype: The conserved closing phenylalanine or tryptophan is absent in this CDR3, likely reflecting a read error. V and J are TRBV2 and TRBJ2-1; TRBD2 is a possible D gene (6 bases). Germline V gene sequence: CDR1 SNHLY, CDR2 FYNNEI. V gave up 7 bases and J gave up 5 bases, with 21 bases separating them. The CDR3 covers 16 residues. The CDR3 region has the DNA TGTGCCAGCAATCCGCGCGGGACTTTCTCAAACAATGAGCAGTTCTCC. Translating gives CASNPRGTFSNNEQFS.

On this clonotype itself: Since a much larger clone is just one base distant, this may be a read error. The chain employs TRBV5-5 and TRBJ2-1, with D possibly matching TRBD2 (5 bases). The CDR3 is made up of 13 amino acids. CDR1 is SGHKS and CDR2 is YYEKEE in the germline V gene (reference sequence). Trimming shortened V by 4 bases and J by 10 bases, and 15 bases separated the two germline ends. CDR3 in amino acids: CASSRAQRVEQFF. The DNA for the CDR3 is TGTGCCAGCAGCCGGGCCCAGAGGGTAGAGCAGTTCTTC.

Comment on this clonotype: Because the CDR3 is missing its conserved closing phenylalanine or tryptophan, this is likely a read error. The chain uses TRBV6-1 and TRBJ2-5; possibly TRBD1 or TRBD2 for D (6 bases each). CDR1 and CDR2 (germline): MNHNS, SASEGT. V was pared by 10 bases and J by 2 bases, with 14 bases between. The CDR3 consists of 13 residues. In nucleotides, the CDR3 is TGTGCCATCACTAGGGGGGAGCAAGAGACCCAGTACTTA. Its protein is CAITRGEQETQYL.

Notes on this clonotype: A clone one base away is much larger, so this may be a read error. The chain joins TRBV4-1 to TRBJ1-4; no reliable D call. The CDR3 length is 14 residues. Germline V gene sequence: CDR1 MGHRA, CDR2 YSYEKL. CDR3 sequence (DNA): TGCACCAGCAGCAGCTCGGGTCCTAATGAAAAACTGTTTTTT. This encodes CTSSSSGPNEKLFF.

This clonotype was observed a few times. CDR3 in amino acids: CASSSTSGGTDTQYF. The CDR3 DNA is TGCGCCAGCAGCTCCACTAGTGGTGGCACAGATACGCAGTATTTT. V and J are TRBV5-1 and TRBJ2-3; weak D call: TRBD2 (5 bases). V was cut by 3 bases and J by 1 base, with 12 bases left in between. Germline V gene lookup returns CDR1 SGHRS and CDR2 YFSETQ. The CDR3 has 15 amino acids.

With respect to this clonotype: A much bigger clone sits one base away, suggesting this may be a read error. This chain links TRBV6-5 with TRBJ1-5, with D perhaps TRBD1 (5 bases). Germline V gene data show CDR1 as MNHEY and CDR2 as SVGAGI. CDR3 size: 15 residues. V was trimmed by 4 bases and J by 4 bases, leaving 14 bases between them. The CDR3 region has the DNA TGTGCCAGCAGTTCCCTGACAGTACGGAATCAGCCCCAGCATTTT. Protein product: CASSSLTVRNQPQHF.

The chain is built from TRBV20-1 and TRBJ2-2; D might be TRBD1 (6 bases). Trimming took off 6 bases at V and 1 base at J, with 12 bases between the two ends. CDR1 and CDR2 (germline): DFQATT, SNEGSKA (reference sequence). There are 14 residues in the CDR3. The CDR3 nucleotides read TGCAGTGCCGGGGACACTTTGAACACCGGGGAGCTGTTTTTT. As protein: CSAGDTLNTGELFF.

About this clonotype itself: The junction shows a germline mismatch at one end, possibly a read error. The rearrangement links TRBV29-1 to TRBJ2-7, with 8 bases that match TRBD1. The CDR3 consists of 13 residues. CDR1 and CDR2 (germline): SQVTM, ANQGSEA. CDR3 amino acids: CSVADRANYEQYF. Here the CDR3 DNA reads TGCAGTGTTGCGGACAGGGCAAACTACGAGCAGTACTTC.

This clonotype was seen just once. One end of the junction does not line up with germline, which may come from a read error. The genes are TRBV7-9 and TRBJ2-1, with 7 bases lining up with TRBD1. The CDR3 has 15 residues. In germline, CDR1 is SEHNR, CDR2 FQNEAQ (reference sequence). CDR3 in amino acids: CVSSLSGTAEIEQFF. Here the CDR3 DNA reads TGTGTCAGCAGCCTCTCCGGGACAGCAGAAATTGAGCAGTTCTTC.

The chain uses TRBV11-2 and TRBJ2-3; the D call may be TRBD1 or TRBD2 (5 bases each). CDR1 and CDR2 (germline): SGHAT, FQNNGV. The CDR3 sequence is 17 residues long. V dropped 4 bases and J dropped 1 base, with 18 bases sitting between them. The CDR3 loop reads CASSSRGRLGGTDTQYF. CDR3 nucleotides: TGTGCCAGCAGCTCTCGTGGTAGACTGGGGGGCACAGATACGCAGTATTTT.